This T cell receptor (beta chain) came from a study of cytomegalovirus exposure and HLA in healthy donors. Looked up from germline, CDR1 is SGHRS and CDR2 is YFSETQ. The V gene end was trimmed by 2 bases and the J gene end by 6 bases; junction bases not matched to a gene: 2. The CDR3 is 14 residues long. Overall study results and limits: There were a few CMV-associated chains whose specificity for CMV antigens was confirmed in vitro. The tendency of first-cohort TCR clusters to co-occur in the approximately 110 validation repertoires was identified by a subsequent analysis.

Assay used: immunoSEQ multiplex PCR; TCRdb lists only in-frame clones, some missing. The repertoire consists of fewer than 85,000 clones, with roughly 92% occurring once and the leading ten covering around 0.65%. Points on this clone: Its antigen is currently unknown.

The chain combines TRBV5-1 with TRBJ1-6, with 7 bases that match TRBD1. This clonotype was sampled from a woman younger than 30 in good health and CMV-seronegative. Sequencing was carried out using PBMCs. The chain's CDR3 is CASSLRQGNSPLHF. The DNA of the CDR3 is TGCGCCAGCAGCTTACGACAGGGTAATTCACCCCTCCACTTT.